These 31 T cell receptor beta chains were sequenced from one sample in a study of Graves' ophthalmopathy and Graves' hyperthyroidism. Beta-chain TCR CDR3 regions were amplified from RNA transcripts. RT-PCR with HTBI primers came first, then second-round multiplex PCR. TCRdb re-analysed the multiplex PCR reads in MiXCR, keeping a single row per CDR3 protein. The sample lists about 150,000 distinct CDR3 sequences; 37% were seen once. The sequenced material came from peripheral blood. The receptors were gathered from a woman aged 40 to 49 with Graves' ophthalmopathy.

This clonotype was observed at least ten times. This chain connects TRBV18 to TRBJ2-7, with D possibly being TRBD2 (6 bases). V was shortened by 2 bases and J by 4 bases, with 12 bases between the two germline ends. Germline lookup yields CDR1 KGHSH and CDR2 LQKENI. The CDR3 covers 14 residues. The CDR3 loop reads CASSPVEGGYEQYF. DNA of the CDR3: TGTGCCAGCTCACCAGTCGAGGGAGGTTACGAGCAGTACTTC.

The rearrangement links TRBV6-1 to TRBJ2-7; 13 nucleotides line up with TRBD2. The CDR3 runs to 16 residues. Germline trimming cut 6 bases from V and 7 bases from J; bases unmatched to any gene: 12. Germline assignment: CDR1 MNHNS and CDR2 SASEGT. The CDR3 loop is CASSQETSGRTGEQYF. The CDR3 DNA follows: TGTGCCAGCAGCCAGGAGACTAGCGGGAGGACCGGGGAGCAGTACTTC.

This clonotype was observed at least ten times. The gene calls are TRBV2 and TRBJ1-5; no definite D call. Per the germline V gene, CDR1 is SNHLY and CDR2 is FYNNEI. The V and J ends lost 1 base and 6 bases respectively, with 10 bases between them. This CDR3 has 14 amino acids. The CDR3 bases are TGTGCCAGCAGTGAAGGGGGATACATTCAGCCCCAGCATTTT. This sequence encodes CASSEGGYIQPQHF.

This chain links TRBV27 with TRBJ1-5; no definite D call. The CDR3 runs 15 residues. V was trimmed by 7 bases and J by 1 base, leaving 14 bases between them. Germline CDR1 reads MNHEY; CDR2 reads SMNVEV (reference sequence). This CDR3 is CASKVGGMSNQPQHF. CDR3 DNA sequence: TGTGCCAGCAAGGTTGGAGGGATGAGCAATCAGCCCCAGCATTTT.

The chain joins TRBV10-3 to TRBJ2-7, with TRBD1 matching over 7 bases. CDR3 length: 18 amino acids. J was trimmed by 2 bases and V by 11 bases; bases with no gene match: 24. The germline V gene encodes CDR1 ENHRY and CDR2 SYGVKD. The CDR3 spells CAQGVRWDSLTSAYEQYF. The CDR3 DNA is TGTGCCCAGGGGGTGAGGTGGGACAGTCTAACGTCGGCCTACGAGCAGTACTTC.

This clonotype was detected ten times or more. The chain uses TRBV27 and TRBJ2-5, with TRBD2 as a possible D gene (5 bases). Trimming shortened V by 2 bases and J by 4 bases, and 11 bases separated the two germline ends. The CDR3 loop spans 14 amino acids. CDR1 and CDR2 from the germline V gene are MNHEY and SMNVEV (reference sequence). The CDR3 nucleotides are TGTGCCAGCAGTTTACTCTCACGGGGAGAGACCCAGTACTTC. Its translation is CASSLLSRGETQYF.

V gene TRBV30 combines with J gene TRBJ1-1; D is undetermined. V lost 4 bases to trimming and J lost 1 base, with 7 bases between them. Germline CDR1 is GTSNPN and CDR2 is SVGIG (reference sequence). This CDR3 has 12 amino acids. The CDR3 region has the DNA TGTGCCTGGACTCCTGGGAACACTGAAGCTTTCTTT. This encodes CAWTPGNTEAFF.

The genes are TRBV6-1 and TRBJ2-7; no clear D gene. CDR1 and CDR2 (germline): MNHNS, SASEGT. With 6 bases removed from V and 5 bases from J, the gap between germline ends came to 20 bases. This CDR3 region has 15 residues. The CDR3 region has the DNA TGTGCCAGCAGCACCTTGATTCGCCGTTTAGACGAGCAGTACTTC. Its protein product is CASSTLIRRLDEQYF.

The CDR3 sequence is CASSMHRDGYTF. The CDR3 region has the DNA TGTGCCAGCAGCATGCACAGGGACGGCTACACCTTC. The V and J genes are TRBV14 and TRBJ1-2; D perhaps matches TRBD1 (6 bases). CDR1 is SGHDN and CDR2 is FVKESK in the germline V gene. The CDR3 is 12 residues long. V lost 5 bases to trimming and J lost 8 bases, with 12 bases between them.

This sequence joins TRBV11-1 and TRBJ1-1, with D unresolved. With 5 bases removed from V and 5 bases from J, the gap between germline ends came to 18 bases. The CDR3 extends over 15 amino acids. Germline V gives CDR1 SGHAT, CDR2 FQDESV (reference sequence). CDR3 sequence (DNA): TGTGCCAGCAGCCCGAGCGGTCACGCAGGTACTGAAGCTTTCTTT. This sequence encodes CASSPSGHAGTEAFF. Drawing the rest from reference TRBV11-1 and TRBJ1-1, the complete variable domain is EAEVAQSPRYKITEKSQAVAFWCDPISGHATLYWYRQILGQGPELLVQFQDESVVDDSQLPKDRFSAERLKGVDSTLKIQPAELGDSAMYLCASSPSGHAGTEAFFGQGTRLTVV.

The table lists this clonotype with many counts. This CDR3 reads CASSTGWEGYTF. As DNA, the CDR3 is TGTGCCAGCAGTACAGGGTGGGAGGGCTACACCTTC. V is TRBV2 and J is TRBJ1-2, with D possibly being TRBD1 (6 bases). CDR1 SNHLY and CDR2 FYNNEI come from the germline V gene. Trimming took off 5 bases at V and 8 bases at J, with 12 bases between the two ends. The CDR3 spans 12 residues. The full variable domain, completed using reference TRBV2 and TRBJ1-2, is EPEVTQTPSHQVTQMGQEVILRCVPISNHLYFYWYRQILGQKVEFLVSFYNNEISEKSEIFDDQFSVERPDGSNFTLKIRSTKLEDSAMYFCASSTGWEGYTFGSGTRLTVV.

This clonotype was seen ten or more times. In DNA, the CDR3 is TGTGCCAGCAGCTTAGGTCGGGGATTTGGCTACACCTTC. Its translation: CASSLGRGFGYTF. The gene calls are TRBV11-2 and TRBJ1-2; D is ambiguous. The V and J ends lost 1 base and 7 bases respectively, with 10 bases between them. The length of the CDR3 is 13 residues. Per the germline V gene, CDR1 is SGHAT and CDR2 is FQNNGV. The variable domain in full, with the rest retrieved from reference TRBV11-2 and TRBJ1-2, is EAGVAQSPRYKIIEKRQSVAFWCNPISGHATLYWYQQILGQGPKLLIQFQNNGVVDDSQLPKDRFSAERLKGVDSTLKIQPAKLEDSAVYLCASSLGRGFGYTFGSGTRLTVV.

This clonotype came up many times. The chain links TRBV19 to TRBJ2-5; 7 bases map to TRBD1. The CDR3 has 15 amino acids. V dropped 3 bases and J dropped 3; count of bases not matched to a gene: 7. Germline V gene sequence: CDR1 LNHDA, CDR2 SQIVND (reference sequence). DNA for the CDR3: TGTGCCAGTAGTATGGGGACAGCTTTTAAAGAGACCCAGTACTTC. This translates into CASSMGTAFKETQYF.

This rearrangement joins TRBV5-1 to TRBJ2-7; D perhaps matches TRBD2 (5 bases). The V gene's germline CDR1 is SGHRS and CDR2 YFSETQ. The CDR3 loop spans 15 amino acids. V shed 4 bases and J shed 1 base, with 15 bases lying between them. DNA of the CDR3: TGCGCCAGCAGCCACGTTGGTTCGGGATCCTACGAGCAGTACTTC. It encodes CASSHVGSGSYEQYF.

J is TRBJ2-2 and V is TRBV19; D remains unclear. The germline V and J ends were trimmed by 5 bases and 2 bases, with 12 bases remaining between them. Germline V CDR1 and CDR2: LNHDA, SQIVND (reference sequence). This CDR3 region has 15 residues. The CDR3 bases are TGTGCCAGTAGTTCCGCGTCTACCAACACCGGGGAGCTGTTTTTT. Protein: CASSSASTNTGELFF.

The table lists this clonotype with many counts. This chain joins TRBV20-1 and TRBJ2-7; 8 bases align to TRBD2. The CDR3 is 13 amino acids. CDR1 and CDR2 from the germline V gene are DFQATT and SNEGSKA (reference sequence). The ends lost 5 bases at V and 2 bases at J; junction bases unmatched: 5. Here the CDR3 reads CSALKREPYEQYF. CDR3 coding DNA: TGCAGTGCTCTGAAGCGGGAGCCCTACGAGCAGTACTTC.

The sample holds many counts of this clonotype. The rearrangement uses TRBV3-1 and TRBJ1-1; D is unresolved. This CDR3 contains 14 residues. Trimming removed 2 bases at V and 1 base at J, with 8 bases between. CDR1 is LGHDT and CDR2 is YNNKEL in the germline V gene (reference sequence). CDR3 sequence reads: CASSQIGQNTEAFF. The CDR3 DNA reads as TGTGCCAGCAGCCAAATTGGGCAGAACACTGAAGCTTTCTTT.

In this sample, this clonotype turned up many times. This chain connects TRBV2 to TRBJ2-5; perhaps TRBD1 as D (6 bases). Between the trimmed V and J ends, which lost 7 bases and 6 bases, there was a span of 15 bases. The CDR3 sequence is 13 residues long. The germline V gene has CDR1 SNHLY and CDR2 FYNNEI. The CDR3 DNA reads TGTGCCAGCACCGCGGACAGTGAAAAGACCCAGTACTTC. Its protein is CASTADSEKTQYF.

The rearrangement joins TRBV7-8 to TRBJ2-1; 8 nucleotides align to TRBD1. Germline loops: CDR1 SGHVS, CDR2 FQNEAQ. The ends lost 5 bases at V and 8 bases at J; junction bases unmatched: 2. This CDR3 has 12 amino acids. CDR3 loop: CASSMDRDEQFF. The CDR3 coding sequence is TGTGCCAGCAGCATGGACAGGGATGAGCAGTTCTTC.

There are many counts of this clonotype. The rearrangement uses TRBV10-3 and TRBJ1-2, with a tentative D call TRBD1 (5 bases). Trimming stripped 0 bases from V and 0 bases from J, with 8 bases between. CDR1 is ENHRY and CDR2 is SYGVKD in the germline V gene. This CDR3 spans 15 amino acids. CDR3 amino acids: CAISESRDANYGYTF. The CDR3 bases are TGTGCCATCAGTGAGTCAAGGGACGCTAACTATGGCTACACCTTC.

In its sample, this clonotype was seen many times. The V gene is TRBV7-8, the J gene TRBJ1-1; 9 nucleotides line up with TRBD1. The CDR3 length is 17 residues. Germline V gene lookup returns CDR1 SGHVS and CDR2 FQNEAQ. The ends lost 5 bases at V and 2 bases at J; junction bases unmatched: 12. CDR3 in amino acids: CASSTDPQGALNTEAFF. As DNA, the CDR3 is TGTGCCAGCAGCACCGACCCACAGGGGGCCTTAAACACTGAAGCTTTCTTT.

The chain couples TRBV6-1 to TRBJ1-3; D not certain. The V and J ends lost 6 bases and 4 bases respectively, with 4 bases between them. The germline gives CDR1 MNHNS, CDR2 SASEGT. CDR3 length: 11 residues. The CDR3 coding sequence is TGTGCCAGCAGGCAAGGAAACACCATATATTTT. This codes for CASRQGNTIYF.

This clonotype was counted at least ten times. The chain joins TRBV15 to TRBJ2-7; possibly TRBD2 for D (5 bases). The germline gives CDR1 LNHNV, CDR2 YYDKDF (reference sequence). V was clipped by 1 base and J by 3 bases, with 19 bases between them. CDR3 length equals 17 residues. CDR3 coding DNA: TGTGCCACCAGCAGAGCCTCCACCGGCGGGCCACTCTACGAGCAGTACTTC. The encoded protein is CATSRASTGGPLYEQYF.

This clonotype was found many times. V gene TRBV12-3 or TRBV12-4 combines with J gene TRBJ2-7, with a weak D call TRBD1 (5 bases). The CDR3 sequence is 16 residues long. Trimming left V 6 bases short and J 5 bases short, with 23 bases between. This chain's CDR3 is CASSSEWGAIRDEQYF. For the CDR3, the DNA is TGTGCCAGCAGCTCTGAATGGGGCGCCATCCGGGACGAGCAGTACTTC.

This clonotype was found many times. The V call is TRBV6-2 or TRBV6-3, the J call TRBJ1-1; a possible D gene is TRBD1 (5 bases). The CDR3 extends over 17 amino acids. Per germline, CDR1 MNHEY and CDR2 SVGEGT. Trimming pared 7 bases from V and 0 bases from J, leaving 21 bases between. The CDR3 sequence is CASKSGFSTGMNTEAFF. Written as DNA, the CDR3 is TGTGCCAGCAAGTCAGGGTTCTCCACGGGGATGAACACTGAAGCTTTCTTT.

V and J are TRBV7-3 and TRBJ1-6, with TRBD1 as a possible D gene (5 bases). Trimming took off 1 base at V and 7 bases at J, with 8 bases between the two ends. Germline V gene sequence: CDR1 SGHTA, CDR2 FQGTGA. The CDR3 is made up of 14 amino acids. The CDR3: CASSLRAGNSPLHF. The CDR3 nucleotides read TGTGCCAGCAGCTTAAGGGCAGGGAATTCACCCCTCCACTTT.

In this sample, this clonotype turned up many times. The chain carries TRBV28 and TRBJ1-2; D is perhaps TRBD1 (5 bases). This CDR3 has 11 amino acids. V lost 2 bases and J lost 8, with 6 bases in between. Germline V lookup: CDR1 MDHEN, CDR2 SYDVKM. CDR3 region: CASSLRDGYTF. In nucleotides, the CDR3 is TGTGCCAGCAGTTTACGGGACGGCTACACCTTC.

Ten or more counts support this clonotype. The chain has TRBV4-1 and TRBJ2-2; 11 bases are shared with TRBD1. The CDR3 has 18 residues. Germline V gene data show CDR1 as MGHRA and CDR2 as YSYEKL. With 1 base clipped from V and 4 bases from J, the junction kept 8 bases outside the gene matches. The CDR3 sequence: CASSQGPGDRGFTGELFF. CDR3 sequence (DNA): TGCGCCAGCAGCCAAGGTCCCGGGGACAGGGGGTTCACCGGGGAGCTGTTTTTT.

The chain employs TRBV28 and TRBJ2-5, with D possibly being TRBD2 (6 bases). V lost 5 bases to trimming and J lost 0 bases, with 10 bases between them. Germline loops: CDR1 MDHEN, CDR2 SYDVKM. The CDR3 length is 14 residues. The chain's CDR3 is CASSPRDYQETQYF. The CDR3 DNA follows: TGTGCCAGCAGTCCCCGGGACTACCAAGAGACCCAGTACTTC.

This rearrangement joins TRBV27 to TRBJ2-7; possibly TRBD1 for D (6 bases). This CDR3 region has 14 residues. The V end lost 3 bases, the J end lost 2 bases, and 11 bases lay between the germline ends. Germline CDR1 reads MNHEY; CDR2 reads SMNVEV (reference sequence). CDR3 DNA: TGTGCCAGCAGTTTCAGGGGTCCGGCCTACGAGCAGTACTTC. It translates to CASSFRGPAYEQYF.

This clonotype showed up many times. V is TRBV6-2 or TRBV6-3 and J is TRBJ2-7; TRBD1 is a possible D gene (6 bases). Trimming took off 8 bases at V and 8 bases at J, with 25 bases between the two ends. This CDR3 region has 15 residues. Per the germline V gene, CDR1 is MNHEY and CDR2 is SVGEGT. CDR3 coding DNA: TGTGCCAGCGGCAACGTCAGGGGAACTACTGTCCAGCAGTACTTC. Protein: CASGNVRGTTVQQYF.